The 16 T cell receptor beta chains in this list originate from one sample, sequenced in a study of cytomegalovirus exposure and HLA in healthy donors. Sequencing was performed with immunoSEQ multiplex PCR; in TCRdb, only in-frame clones are kept and a portion is missing. The sample has some 170,000 clones, around nine tenths seen once; the top ten hold approximately 1.5%. The sample consisted of PBMCs. Every receptor here comes from a woman in her twenties or thirties in good health and CMV-seronegative.

V is TRBV20-1 and J is TRBJ1-1; a weak D match, TRBD1 (5 bases). The CDR3 spans 11 residues. CDR1 DFQATT and CDR2 SNEGSKA come from the germline V gene (reference sequence). V shed 5 bases and J shed 8 bases, with 12 bases lying between them. This CDR3 reads CSAFESGEAFF. DNA for the CDR3: TGCAGTGCTTTTGAGTCAGGGGAAGCTTTCTTT.

This clone has just a few counts. The V call is TRBV15, the J call TRBJ1-2; D not resolved. The CDR3 has 15 residues. V lost 5 bases, J lost 0 bases, and 13 bases lay in between. Germline loops: CDR1 LNHNV, CDR2 YYDKDF (reference sequence). The CDR3 loop is CATSPSRFTNYGYTF. The CDR3 bases are TGTGCCACCAGCCCCTCCAGGTTCACTAACTATGGCTACACCTTC.

The CDR3 sequence: CASSGQGANTGELFF. As DNA, the CDR3 is TGTGCCAGCAGTGGACAGGGGGCGAACACCGGGGAGCTGTTTTTT. The rearrangement uses TRBV2 and TRBJ2-2; TRBD1 aligns across 9 bases. V lost 4 bases and J lost 0; bases outside the gene matches: 0. This CDR3 spans 15 amino acids. The V gene's germline CDR1 is SNHLY and CDR2 FYNNEI.

The count of this clone is one. J is TRBJ2-3 and V is TRBV29-1, with 8 positions matching TRBD2. Germline values: CDR1 SQVTM, CDR2 ANQGSEA. The CDR3 consists of 14 residues. The V and J ends lost 6 bases and 2 bases, in that order; junction bases with no gene match: 7. CDR3 in DNA: TGCAGCGTAGAAACGGGGGGGGTCACAGATACGCAGTATTTT. This encodes CSVETGGVTDTQYF.

This chain links TRBV2 with TRBJ2-7, with 11 bases that match TRBD1. V was pared by 1 base and J by 6 bases, with 5 bases of the junction left unmatched. CDR1 is SNHLY, CDR2 FYNNEI, per germline. CDR3 size: 15 residues. The CDR3 here is CASSEEGQGAGEQYF. The CDR3 coding sequence is TGTGCCAGCAGTGAAGAAGGACAGGGGGCAGGCGAGCAGTACTTC.

The rearrangement links TRBV18 to TRBJ2-5, with D uncertain. CDR1 KGHSH and CDR2 LQKENI come from the germline V gene. CDR3 length: 12 amino acids. With 5 bases removed from V and 5 bases from J, the gap between germline ends came to 9 bases. The chain's CDR3 is CASSYPSETQYF. DNA of the CDR3: TGTGCCAGCTCATATCCCTCGGAGACCCAGTACTTC.

The V gene is TRBV5-6, the J gene TRBJ2-3; the match to TRBD2 covers 16 bases. Germline lookup yields CDR1 SGHDT and CDR2 YYEEEE. The CDR3 runs 16 residues. V shed 2 bases, J shed 8 bases, and the junction held 5 bases outside the gene matches. The CDR3 spells CASSFVGLAGGTTQYF. CDR3 DNA sequence: TGTGCCAGCAGCTTTGTGGGACTAGCGGGGGGGACTACGCAGTATTTT. Full variable domain (missing parts from reference TRBV5-6 and TRBJ2-3): DAGVTQSPTHLIKTRGQQVTLRCSPKSGHDTVSWYQQALGQGPQFIFQYYEEEERQRGNFPDRFSGHQFPNYSSELNVNALLLGDSALYLCASSFVGLAGGTTQYFGPGTRLTVL.

This sequence joins TRBV10-1 and TRBJ2-1, with 12 bases that match TRBD1. The germline CDR1 and CDR2 sequences are WNHNN and SYGVQD (reference sequence). The ends lost 0 bases at V and 6 bases at J; junction bases unmatched: 9. This CDR3 region has 18 residues. CDR3: CASSESRFGTGGSNEQFF. The CDR3 bases are TGCGCCAGCAGTGAGTCGAGATTCGGGACAGGGGGCTCCAATGAGCAGTTCTTC.

The chain recombines TRBV6-1 with TRBJ1-2; unclear D gene. Germline V lookup: CDR1 MNHNS, CDR2 SASEGT. The CDR3 contains 10 residues. V lost 11 bases, J lost 8 bases, and 12 bases lay in between. This CDR3 is CAGSDTGYTF. The CDR3 DNA follows: TGTGCCGGATCCGACACCGGCTACACCTTC.

The chain combines TRBV5-4 with TRBJ2-3; 7 nucleotides line up with TRBD1. Germline CDR1 and CDR2: SGHNT and YYREEE (reference sequence). The CDR3 extends over 13 amino acids. The J segment lost 3 bases and the V segment lost 4 bases, leaving 2 bases of the junction unmatched. CDR3 DNA: TGTGCCAGCAGCGACAGGGTTACAGATACGCAGTATTTT. It is translated as CASSDRVTDTQYF.

J is TRBJ1-1 and V is TRBV7-9; D is uncertain. The V end was cut by 1 base, the J end by 8 bases, with 8 bases between. The CDR3 length is 12 residues. Germline lookup yields CDR1 SEHNR and CDR2 FQNEAQ (reference sequence). This chain's CDR3 is CASSLGREEAFF. The CDR3 DNA follows: TGTGCCAGCAGCTTAGGGAGGGAGGAAGCTTTCTTT.

The chain's CDR3 is CASCRLESGTGDYGYTF. The CDR3 bases are TGTGCCAGCTGCCGATTGGAATCCGGGACAGGCGATTATGGCTACACCTTC. V gene TRBV2 combines with J gene TRBJ1-2; the match to TRBD1 covers 8 bases. The germline V gene has CDR1 SNHLY and CDR2 FYNNEI. V lost 8 bases to trimming and J lost 5 bases; unmatched junction nucleotides: 19. This CDR3 comprises 17 residues.

This clone was counted at least ten times. CDR3 amino acids: CASSPDRSSNYGYTF. CDR3 DNA sequence: TGTGCCAGCTCTCCAGACAGGTCCTCTAACTATGGCTACACCTTC. The chain joins TRBV18 to TRBJ1-2; the D gene is possibly TRBD1 (6 bases). The germline V gene has CDR1 KGHSH and CDR2 LQKENI. Trimming stripped 6 bases from V and 0 bases from J, with 14 bases between. The CDR3 runs to 15 residues. Complete variable domain (other parts from reference TRBV18 and TRBJ1-2): NAGVMQNPRHLVRRRGQEARLRCSPMKGHSHVYWYRQLPEEGLKFMVYLQKENIIDESGMPKERFSAEFPKEGPSILRIQQVVRGDSAAYFCASSPDRSSNYGYTFGSGTRLTVV.

The chain uses TRBV5-6 and TRBJ2-1, with TRBD2 identical over 12 bases. Germline V lookup: CDR1 SGHDT, CDR2 YYEEEE. CDR3 length: 17 residues. Trimming took 4 bases from V and 4 from J; bases not matched to a gene: 9. CDR3: CASSPTGLAGIYNEQFF. The CDR3 nucleotides read TGTGCCAGCAGCCCAACCGGACTAGCGGGGATTTACAATGAGCAGTTCTTC. The entire variable domain, with the rest obtained from reference TRBV5-6 and TRBJ2-1, is as follows: DAGVTQSPTHLIKTRGQQVTLRCSPKSGHDTVSWYQQALGQGPQFIFQYYEEEERQRGNFPDRFSGHQFPNYSSELNVNALLLGDSALYLCASSPTGLAGIYNEQFFGPGTRLTVL.

V is TRBV2 and J is TRBJ2-1, with TRBD1 matching 9 bases. The CDR3 contains 14 residues. The germline gives CDR1 SNHLY, CDR2 FYNNEI. V gave up 5 bases and J gave up 6 bases; unmatched junction bases: 5. The CDR3 nucleotides are TGTGCCAGCAGTTGGCGGACAGGGGCCAATGAGCAGTTCTTC. Translating it yields CASSWRTGANEQFF.

This clone was seen a single time. The chain carries TRBV5-1 and TRBJ2-1; 10 bases map to TRBD2. V was clipped by 3 bases and J by 1 base; unmatched bases: 10. This CDR3 has 18 amino acids. Germline V gives CDR1 SGHRS, CDR2 YFSETQ. CDR3 coding DNA: TGCGCCAGCAGCTCATATGAGGCTAGCGGGGGATCCTACAATGAGCAGTTCTTC. Amino acid sequence: CASSSYEASGGSYNEQFF.